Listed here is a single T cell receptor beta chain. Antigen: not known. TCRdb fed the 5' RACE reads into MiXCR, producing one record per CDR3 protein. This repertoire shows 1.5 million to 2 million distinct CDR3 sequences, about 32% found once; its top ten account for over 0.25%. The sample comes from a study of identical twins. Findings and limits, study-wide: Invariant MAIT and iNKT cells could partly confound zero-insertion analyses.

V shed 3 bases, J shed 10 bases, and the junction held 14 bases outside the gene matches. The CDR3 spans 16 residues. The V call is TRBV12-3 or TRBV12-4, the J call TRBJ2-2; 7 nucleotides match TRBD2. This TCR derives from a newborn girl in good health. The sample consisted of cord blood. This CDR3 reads CASSFTSGEVGEELFF. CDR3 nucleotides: TGTGCCAGCAGTTTTACCAGCGGGGAAGTGGGGGAGGAGCTGTTTTTT.